This T cell receptor beta chain was sequenced during a study of blood T cell repertoires in COVID-19. Study overall: Samples taken during acute and convalescent COVID-19 were collected in the United States, Italy and Spain.

The ends were cut back, 4 bases at V and 3 bases at J, with 4 bases in the middle. Germline V gene lookup returns CDR1 ENHRY and CDR2 SYGVKD. This CDR3 is built from 11 residues. TCRdb's copy holds only in-frame clones and misses some; the assay was immunoSEQ multiplex PCR. The sample contains under 250,000 clones, around 81% of which appear only once. This clone was recorded only once. The sequencing input was peripheral blood. This clonotype originated in a woman in her 70s with acute or convalescent COVID-19. This chain connects TRBV10-3 to TRBJ2-7; the D is unclear. CDR3 residues: CAISAGYEQYF. In DNA form, the CDR3 reads TGTGCCATCAGTGCCGGCTACGAGCAGTACTTC.